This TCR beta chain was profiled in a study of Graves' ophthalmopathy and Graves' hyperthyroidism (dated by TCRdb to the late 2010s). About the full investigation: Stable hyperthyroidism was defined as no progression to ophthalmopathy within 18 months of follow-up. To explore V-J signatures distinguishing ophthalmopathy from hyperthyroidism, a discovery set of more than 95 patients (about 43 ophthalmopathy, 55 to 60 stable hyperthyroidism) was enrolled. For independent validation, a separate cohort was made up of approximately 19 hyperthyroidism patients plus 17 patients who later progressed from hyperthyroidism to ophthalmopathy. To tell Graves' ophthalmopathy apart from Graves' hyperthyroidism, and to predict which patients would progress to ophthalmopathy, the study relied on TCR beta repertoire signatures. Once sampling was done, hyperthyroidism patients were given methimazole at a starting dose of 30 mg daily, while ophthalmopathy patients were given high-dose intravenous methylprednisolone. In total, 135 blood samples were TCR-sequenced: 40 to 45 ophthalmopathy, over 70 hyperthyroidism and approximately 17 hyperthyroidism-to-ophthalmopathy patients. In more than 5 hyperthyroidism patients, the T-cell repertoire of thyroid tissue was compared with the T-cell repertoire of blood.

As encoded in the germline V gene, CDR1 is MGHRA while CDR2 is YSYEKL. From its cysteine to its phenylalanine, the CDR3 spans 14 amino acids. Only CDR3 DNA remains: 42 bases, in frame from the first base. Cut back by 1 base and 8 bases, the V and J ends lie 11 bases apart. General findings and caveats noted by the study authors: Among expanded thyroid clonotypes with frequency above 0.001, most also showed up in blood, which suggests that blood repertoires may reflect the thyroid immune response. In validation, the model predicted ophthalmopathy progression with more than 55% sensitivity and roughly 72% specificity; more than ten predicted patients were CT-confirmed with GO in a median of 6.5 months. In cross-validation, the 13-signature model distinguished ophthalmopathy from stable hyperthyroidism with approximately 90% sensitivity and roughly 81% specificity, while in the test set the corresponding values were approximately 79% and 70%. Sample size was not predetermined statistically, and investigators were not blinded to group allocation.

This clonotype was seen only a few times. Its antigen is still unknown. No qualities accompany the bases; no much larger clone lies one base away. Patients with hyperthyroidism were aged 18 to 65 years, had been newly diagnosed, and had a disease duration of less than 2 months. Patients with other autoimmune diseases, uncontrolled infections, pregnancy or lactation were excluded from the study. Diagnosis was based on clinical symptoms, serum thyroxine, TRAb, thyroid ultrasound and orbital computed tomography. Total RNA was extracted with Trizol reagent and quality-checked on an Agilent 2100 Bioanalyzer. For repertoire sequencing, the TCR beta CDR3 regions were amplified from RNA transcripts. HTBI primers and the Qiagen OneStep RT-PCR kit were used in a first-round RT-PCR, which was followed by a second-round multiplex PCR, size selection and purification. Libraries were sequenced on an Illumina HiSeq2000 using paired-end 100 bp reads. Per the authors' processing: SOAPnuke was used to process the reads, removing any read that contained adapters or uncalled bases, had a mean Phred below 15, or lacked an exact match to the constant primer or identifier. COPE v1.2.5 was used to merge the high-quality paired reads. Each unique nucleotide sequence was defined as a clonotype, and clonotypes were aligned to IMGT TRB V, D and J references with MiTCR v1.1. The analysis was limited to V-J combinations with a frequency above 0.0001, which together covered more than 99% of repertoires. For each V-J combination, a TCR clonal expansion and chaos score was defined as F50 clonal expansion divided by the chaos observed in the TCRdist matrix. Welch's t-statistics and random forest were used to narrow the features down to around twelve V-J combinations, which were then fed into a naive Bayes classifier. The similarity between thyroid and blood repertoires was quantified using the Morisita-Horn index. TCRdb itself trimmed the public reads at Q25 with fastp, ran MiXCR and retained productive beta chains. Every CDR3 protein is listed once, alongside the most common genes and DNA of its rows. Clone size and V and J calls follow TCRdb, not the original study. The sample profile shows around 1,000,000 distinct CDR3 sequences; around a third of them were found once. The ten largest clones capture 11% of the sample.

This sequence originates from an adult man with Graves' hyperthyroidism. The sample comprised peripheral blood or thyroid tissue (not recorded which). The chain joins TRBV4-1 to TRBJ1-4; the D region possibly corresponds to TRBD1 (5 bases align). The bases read TGCGCCAGCAGCCAAGCGGCAGGGTGGGAAAAACTGTTTTTT. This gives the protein CASSQAAGWEKLFF.